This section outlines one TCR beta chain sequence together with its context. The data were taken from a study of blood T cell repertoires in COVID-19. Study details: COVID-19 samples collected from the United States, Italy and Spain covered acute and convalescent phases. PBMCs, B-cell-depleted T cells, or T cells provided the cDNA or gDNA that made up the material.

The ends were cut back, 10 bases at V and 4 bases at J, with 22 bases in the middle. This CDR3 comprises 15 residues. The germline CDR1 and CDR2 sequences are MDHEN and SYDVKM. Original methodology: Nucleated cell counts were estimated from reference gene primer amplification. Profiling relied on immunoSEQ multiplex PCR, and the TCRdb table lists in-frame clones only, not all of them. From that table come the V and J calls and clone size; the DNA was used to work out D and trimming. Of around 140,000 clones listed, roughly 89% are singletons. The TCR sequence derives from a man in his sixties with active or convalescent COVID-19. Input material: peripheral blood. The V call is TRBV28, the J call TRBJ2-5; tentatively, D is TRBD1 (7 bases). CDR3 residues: CATQGDQGGGETQYF. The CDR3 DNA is TGTGCCACCCAGGGGGATCAGGGGGGCGGAGAGACCCAGTACTTC.